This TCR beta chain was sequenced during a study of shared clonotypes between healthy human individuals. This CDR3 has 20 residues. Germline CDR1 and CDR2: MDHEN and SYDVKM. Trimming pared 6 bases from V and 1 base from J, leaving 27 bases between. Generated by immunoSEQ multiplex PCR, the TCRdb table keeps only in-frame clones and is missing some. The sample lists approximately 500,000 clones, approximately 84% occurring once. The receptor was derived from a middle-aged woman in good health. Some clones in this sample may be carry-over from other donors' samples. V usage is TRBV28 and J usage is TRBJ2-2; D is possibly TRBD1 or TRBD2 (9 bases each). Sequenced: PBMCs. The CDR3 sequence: CASSWPGQGLARGNTGELFF. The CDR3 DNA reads TGTGCCAGCAGCTGGCCGGGACAGGGACTAGCCAGGGGGAACACCGGGGAGCTGTTTTTT.